The next 23 T cell receptor beta chains were all read from a single sample in a study of blood T cell repertoires in COVID-19. Profiling relied on immunoSEQ multiplex PCR, and the TCRdb table lists in-frame clones only, not all of them. The repertoire holds some 230,000 clones, with under 90% as singletons. The sequenced sample consisted of peripheral blood. The receptors shown here come from a woman aged 55-70 years who had recovered from COVID-19.

This chain links TRBV27 with TRBJ2-1; no clear D. V lost 6 bases and J 8 bases, leaving 11 bases between the germline ends. Germline V lookup: CDR1 MNHEY, CDR2 SMNVEV (reference sequence). There are 12 residues in the CDR3. The chain's CDR3 is CASSIIGDEQFF. CDR3 DNA sequence: TGTGCCAGCAGCATAATAGGAGATGAGCAGTTCTTC.

This CDR3 reads CASSFSPGNTEAFF. The CDR3 DNA reads TGCGCCAGCAGCTTTAGCCCGGGGAACACTGAAGCTTTCTTT. The V gene is TRBV5-1, the J gene TRBJ1-1; D unclear. Looked up from germline, CDR1 is SGHRS and CDR2 is YFSETQ. This CDR3 region has 14 residues. Trimming took off 2 bases at V and 1 base at J, with 9 bases between the two ends.

The rearrangement joins TRBV19 to TRBJ2-2, with 10 positions matching TRBD1. This CDR3 contains 17 residues. V trimming: 6 bases; J trimming: 3 bases; junction bases outside the gene matches: 10. Germline CDR1 is LNHDA and CDR2 is SQIVND (reference sequence). The CDR3 sequence: CASSRQGARSDTGELFF. Here the CDR3 DNA reads TGTGCCAGTAGCAGACAGGGGGCGCGATCGGACACCGGGGAGCTGTTTTTT. The variable domain in full, completed from reference TRBV19 and TRBJ2-2, reads DGGITQSPKYLFRKEGQNVTLSCEQNLNHDAMYWYRQDPGQGLRLIYYSQIVNDFQKGDIAEGYSVSREKKESFPLTVTSAQKNPTAFYLCASSRQGARSDTGELFFGEGSRLTVL.

V is TRBV30 and J is TRBJ1-3; no clear D. With 0 bases removed from V and 5 bases from J, the gap between germline ends came to 5 bases. Per the germline V gene, CDR1 is GTSNPN and CDR2 is SVGIG (reference sequence). The CDR3 runs 12 residues. CDR3 DNA sequence: TGTGCCTGGAGTGTAGCGAGAAACACCATATATTTT. It codes for CAWSVARNTIYF.

The chain is built from TRBV10-2 and TRBJ1-2; TRBD1 is a possible D gene (6 bases). Germline V lookup: CDR1 WSHSY, CDR2 SAAADI. Trimming removed 2 bases at V and 4 bases at J, with 11 bases between. The CDR3 has 14 amino acids. The CDR3 coding sequence is TGCGCCAGCAGTGAGCAGGGGCTGAGCTATGGCTACACCTTC. It specifies CASSEQGLSYGYTF.

This chain joins TRBV7-2 and TRBJ2-4, with 12 positions matching TRBD2. V trimming: 1 base; J trimming: 9 bases; junction bases outside the gene matches: 4. Germline CDR1 SGHTA, CDR2 FQGNSA. The CDR3 is made up of 15 amino acids. The CDR3 coding sequence is TGTGCCAGCAGCTTAGGACTAGCGGGGGATAGCATTCAGTACTTC. Residues: CASSLGLAGDSIQYF.

This clone has just one count. Sequence at one end of the junction differs from germline and may be a read error. The chain uses TRBV4-2 and TRBJ2-7; weak D call: TRBD2 (5 bases). CDR1 is LGHNA, CDR2 YNFKEQ, per germline. CDR3 length: 15 amino acids. The CDR3 loop reads CASSQGTLPDSLLFF. The CDR3 DNA reads TGTGCCAGCAGCCAAGGAACCCTCCCGGACTCCTTGTTATTCTTC.

The rearrangement links TRBV14 to TRBJ1-2, with a weak D call TRBD1 (5 bases). Germline-derived CDR1 and CDR2 are SGHDN and FVKESK. The CDR3 has 15 amino acids. The V gene lost 0 bases and the J gene lost 6 bases, with 14 bases spanning the gap. Written as DNA, the CDR3 is TGTGCCAGCAGCCAAGACCCAGGGTCTTTACATGGCTACACCTTC. Its protein is CASSQDPGSLHGYTF.

V is TRBV6-5 and J is TRBJ1-4; 8 positions agree with TRBD1. The V gene end was trimmed by 5 bases and the J gene end by 8 bases; junction bases not matched to a gene: 10. Germline CDR1 is MNHEY and CDR2 is SVGAGI. The CDR3 extends over 15 amino acids. The CDR3 here is CASSRTGPVKEKLFF. In DNA form, the CDR3 reads TGTGCCAGCAGTAGGACAGGGCCGGTGAAGGAAAAACTGTTTTTT.

The chain recombines TRBV7-9 with TRBJ2-5, with TRBD2 matching over 7 bases. The CDR3 covers 13 residues. J gave up 4 bases and V 5 bases, and 4 bases lay outside the gene matches. Germline CDR1 and CDR2: SEHNR and FQNEAQ (reference sequence). The CDR3 nucleotides read TGTGCCAGCAGCAGCGGGGTATCAGAGACCCAGTACTTC. Translated, it gives CASSSGVSETQYF.

The chain combines TRBV7-3 with TRBJ2-5; 12 positions agree with TRBD1. The V gene's germline CDR1 is SGHTA and CDR2 FQGTGA. This CDR3 contains 17 residues. V lost 3 bases and J lost 3; bases outside the gene matches: 8. The DNA for the CDR3 is TGTGCCAGCAGCTTTGGGACAGGGGGCCTGGGCGAAGAGACCCAGTACTTC. Translated, it gives CASSFGTGGLGEETQYF.

Comments on this clone: Distinct nucleotide sequences in the sample also encode this CDR3. The chain employs TRBV12-3 or TRBV12-4 and TRBJ2-7; D perhaps matches TRBD2 (5 bases). The CDR3 sequence is 11 residues long. V lost 4 bases and J 4 bases, leaving 5 bases between the germline ends. The CDR3, as DNA: TGTGCCAGCAGTTCGGGGTACGAGCAGTACTTC. It codes for CASSSGYEQYF.

This chain joins TRBV6-2 or TRBV6-3 and TRBJ2-2; TRBD1 might be the D (5 bases). Germline-derived CDR1 and CDR2 are MNHEY and SVGEGT. The germline V and J ends were trimmed by 5 bases and 5 bases, with 12 bases remaining between them. The CDR3 length is 14 residues. The CDR3 loop is CASSQGAVTGELFF. Written as DNA, the CDR3 is TGTGCCAGCAGTCAAGGGGCCGTTACCGGGGAGCTGTTTTTT.

In DNA, the CDR3 is TGTGCCAGCAGCTTAGAAGGGGCCTCAGATACGCAGTATTTT. It specifies CASSLEGASDTQYF. V is TRBV7-2 and J is TRBJ2-3; D might be TRBD1 (5 bases). Germline V gives CDR1 SGHTA, CDR2 FQGNSA. V lost 1 base, J lost 4 bases, and 9 bases lay in between. The CDR3 contains 14 residues.

This chain uses TRBV12-3 or TRBV12-4 with TRBJ2-5, with 7 bases that match TRBD2. Losses at the gene ends were 3 bases for V and 5 bases for J; bases not matched to a gene: 3. This CDR3 has 13 amino acids. CDR3 coding DNA: TGTGCCAGCAGTTTGAGCGGGGATGAGACCCAGTACTTC. Translation gives CASSLSGDETQYF.

The chain recombines TRBV9 with TRBJ1-5; D remains unclear. Trimming pared 0 bases from V and 6 bases from J, leaving 13 bases between. This CDR3 is built from 15 residues. The germline V gene encodes CDR1 SGDLS and CDR2 YYNGEE. For the CDR3, the DNA is TGTGCCAGCAGCGTAGAGGGCGGGCCGGGTCAGCCCCAGCATTTT. Residues: CASSVEGGPGQPQHF.

The V call is TRBV2, the J call TRBJ2-5, with 10 nucleotides matching TRBD1. J gave up 4 bases and V 6 bases, and 14 bases lay outside the gene matches. CDR1 and CDR2 from the germline V gene are SNHLY and FYNNEI. The CDR3 covers 17 residues. The CDR3 loop reads CASSPFGDRGGGETQYF. The CDR3 nucleotides are TGTGCCAGCAGCCCCTTCGGGGACAGGGGTGGGGGAGAGACCCAGTACTTC.

The chain carries TRBV13 and TRBJ2-7; 7 bases are shared with TRBD1. Germline V gene sequence: CDR1 PRHDT, CDR2 FYEKMQ (reference sequence). V was clipped by 5 bases and J by 3 bases; unmatched bases: 4. This CDR3 comprises 13 residues. CDR3 DNA sequence: TGTGCCAGCAGCCCCCGGACAGGCTACGAGCAGTACTTC. It specifies CASSPRTGYEQYF.

The count of this clone is one. The V call is TRBV6-1, the J call TRBJ2-4, with D possibly being TRBD2 (5 bases). Germline CDR1 reads MNHNS; CDR2 reads SASEGT. Trimming removed 3 bases at V and 8 bases at J, with 17 bases between. This CDR3 is built from 15 residues. The CDR3 region has the DNA TGTGCCAGCAGTGAGAAGCTTTCCTCGCGGGACATTCAGTACTTC. Protein product: CASSEKLSSRDIQYF.

The genes are TRBV10-3 and TRBJ2-7; TRBD1 matches at 7 bases. The CDR3 loop spans 14 amino acids. The junction had 9 bases not matched to a gene; V was cut back by 4 bases and J by 6 bases. CDR1 is ENHRY, CDR2 SYGVKD, per germline. Written as DNA, the CDR3 is TGTGCCATCAGTGCGGCTCGACAGGGAGCCGAGCAGTACTTC. Translated: CAISAARQGAEQYF.

The gene calls are TRBV19 and TRBJ2-7; 13 nucleotides line up with TRBD2. V lost 5 bases, J lost 6 bases, and 7 bases stayed unmatched. This CDR3 has 15 amino acids. Germline V gene data show CDR1 as LNHDA and CDR2 as SQIVND (reference sequence). CDR3 sequence: CASSELAGGDVEQYF. Here the CDR3 DNA reads TGTGCCAGTAGTGAACTAGCGGGGGGGGACGTCGAGCAGTACTTC.

For this clone: The same CDR3 can be traced to other DNA sequences in this sample. V usage is TRBV6-5 and J usage is TRBJ1-2; 10 bases line up with TRBD1. V was pared by 5 bases and J by 5 bases, with 2 bases of the junction left unmatched. CDR1 and CDR2 (germline): MNHEY, SVGAGI. There are 13 residues in the CDR3. CDR3 nucleotides: TGTGCCAGCAGTCCGGACAGGGGGTATGGCTACACCTTC. This gives the protein CASSPDRGYGYTF.

The chain joins TRBV3-1 (or the pseudogene TRBV3-2) to TRBJ2-3, with 10 bases identical to TRBD2. With V trimmed by 0 bases and J by 9 bases, 3 bases remained unmatched. CDR1 and CDR2 from the germline V gene are LGHDT and YNNKEL (reference sequence). The CDR3 is made up of 14 amino acids. The CDR3 DNA reads TGTGCCAGCAGCCAAGAAACTAGCGGGGTAACGCAGTATTTT. Translating it yields CASSQETSGVTQYF.